The 14 T cell receptor beta chains in this list originate from one sample, sequenced in a study of cytomegalovirus exposure and HLA in healthy donors. Primers included in the PCR were 60 Vbeta and 13 Jbeta primers. Generated by immunoSEQ multiplex PCR, the TCRdb table keeps only in-frame clones and is missing some. The sample lists 110,000 or so clones, about 80% seen once, with 2.1% in the top ten. The sequenced sample was PBMCs. Receptors originate from a man aged 30 to 39 in good health and CMV-seronegative.

A single count supports this clone. The V gene is TRBV4-1, the J gene TRBJ2-7; a weak D match, TRBD2 (6 bases). The CDR3 sequence is 14 residues long. The V gene's germline CDR1 is MGHRA and CDR2 YSYEKL. The V and J ends lost 8 bases and 0 bases respectively, with 14 bases between them. The CDR3 coding sequence is TGCGCCAGCCGGGCTAGCGAAAGCTCCTACGAGCAGTACTTC. Its protein product is CASRASESSYEQYF.

V gene TRBV19 combines with J gene TRBJ1-4; 7 bases line up with TRBD1. CDR1 and CDR2 (germline): LNHDA, SQIVND (reference sequence). J gave up 5 bases and V 6 bases, and 6 bases lay outside the gene matches. This CDR3 region has 14 residues. CDR3 coding DNA: TGTGCCAGTAGCCGCCAGGGGGTCAATGAAAAACTGTTTTTT. It encodes CASSRQGVNEKLFF.

The chain carries TRBV28 and TRBJ2-4, with 12 bases identical to TRBD2. The junction had 9 bases not matched to a gene; V was cut back by 5 bases and J by 1 base. This CDR3 comprises 18 residues. Germline-derived CDR1 and CDR2 are MDHEN and SYDVKM. CDR3 nucleotides: TGTGCCAGCAGTCCTGGGCTAGCGGGAGGGGGGGCCAAAAACATTCAGTACTTC. Encoded protein: CASSPGLAGGGAKNIQYF.

The chain recombines TRBV28 with TRBJ2-3; unclear D gene. Germline-derived CDR1 and CDR2 are MDHEN and SYDVKM. CDR3 length: 13 amino acids. The V end was cut by 4 bases, the J end by 6 bases, with 11 bases between. The CDR3 DNA sequence: TGTGCCAGCAGTTCCGGTACTTCGGATACGCAGTATTTT. Amino acid sequence: CASSSGTSDTQYF.

The chain joins TRBV29-1 to TRBJ1-1; tentatively, D is TRBD1 (5 bases). Germline values: CDR1 SQVTM, CDR2 ANQGSEA. Trimming shortened V by 2 bases and J by 1 base, and 8 bases separated the two germline ends. This CDR3 has 13 residues. The CDR3 protein is CSVERQGNTEAFF. CDR3 coding DNA: TGCAGCGTTGAACGGCAGGGGAACACTGAAGCTTTCTTT.

The genes are TRBV14 and TRBJ2-1, with 8 bases lining up with TRBD2. Unmatched junction bases numbered 8, after V lost 4 bases and J lost 12 bases. CDR1 is SGHDN, CDR2 FVKESK, per germline. The CDR3 runs 13 residues. CDR3 DNA: TGTGCCAGCAGCCCGGGGGGGAGTTATGTGCAGTTCTTC. It translates to CASSPGGSYVQFF.

This clone was detected only a few times. The chain combines TRBV6-1 with TRBJ1-4; D gene ambiguous. From germline, CDR1 is MNHNS and CDR2 SASEGT. The V end was cut by 1 base, the J end by 5 bases, with 8 bases between. This CDR3 spans 14 amino acids. CDR3 sequence reads: CASSEGLRNEKLFF. Written as DNA, the CDR3 is TGTGCCAGCAGTGAAGGTCTGAGGAATGAAAAACTGTTTTTT.

This CDR3 reads CASSLGGEMNTEAFF. CDR3 DNA: TGCGCCAGCAGCTTGGGCGGGGAAATGAACACTGAAGCTTTCTTT. V and J are TRBV5-1 and TRBJ1-1, with D hard to call. The V gene's germline CDR1 is SGHRS and CDR2 YFSETQ. The CDR3 sequence is 15 residues long. The germline V and J ends were trimmed by 0 bases and 0 bases, with 9 bases remaining between them. Based on the CDR3 plus reference TRBV5-1 and TRBJ1-1, the full variable domain is KAGVTQTPRYLIKTRGQQVTLSCSPISGHRSVSWYQQTPGQGLQFLFEYFSETQRNKGNFPGRFSGRQFSNSRSEMNVSTLELGDSALYLCASSLGGEMNTEAFFGQGTRLTVV.

V is TRBV6-6 and J is TRBJ2-7; possible D gene TRBD1, 6 bases. V dropped 7 bases and J dropped 2 bases, with 15 bases sitting between them. The CDR3 covers 14 residues. Germline V gives CDR1 MNHNY, CDR2 SVGAGI (reference sequence). The chain's CDR3 is CASNPQGPTYEQYF. CDR3 sequence (DNA): TGTGCCAGCAACCCACAGGGTCCAACCTACGAGCAGTACTTC.

To note about this clone: The junction departs from the called germline gene at one end, perhaps through a read error. V is TRBV19 and J is TRBJ2-1; the match to TRBD2 covers 13 bases. Germline V lookup: CDR1 LNHDA, CDR2 SQIVND (reference sequence). CDR3 length equals 16 residues. CDR3 region: CTSSNPGLAGNNEQFF. CDR3 DNA: TGTACCAGTAGTAACCCGGGACTAGCGGGAAACAATGAGCAGTTCTTC.

The chain uses TRBV6-4 and TRBJ1-2, with 8 positions matching TRBD1. CDR1 is MRHNA and CDR2 is SNTAGT in the germline V gene. With V trimmed by 5 bases and J by 8 bases, 7 bases remained unmatched. The CDR3 is made up of 13 amino acids. The CDR3 is CASSMDRVQGYTF. The CDR3 bases are TGTGCCAGCAGTATGGACAGGGTGCAGGGCTACACCTTC.

The chain carries TRBV7-2 and TRBJ2-5, with 10 bases identical to TRBD2. Germline lookup yields CDR1 SGHTA and CDR2 FQGNSA. V lost 5 bases to trimming and J lost 5 bases; unmatched junction nucleotides: 8. This CDR3 has 15 residues. CDR3 residues: CASSPSGSSRETQYF. Here the CDR3 DNA reads TGTGCCAGCAGCCCTAGCGGGAGCTCGCGGGAGACCCAGTACTTC.

This chain joins TRBV6-5 and TRBJ1-5; tentative D call: TRBD1 (5 bases). CDR1 MNHEY and CDR2 SVGAGI come from the germline V gene. The V gene lost 7 bases and the J gene lost 0 bases, with 10 bases spanning the gap. This CDR3 is built from 14 residues. The CDR3 spells CASTSGGSNQPQHF. Written as DNA, the CDR3 is TGTGCCAGCACCTCGGGGGGTAGCAATCAGCCCCAGCATTTT.

The rearrangement joins TRBV5-1 to TRBJ2-5; D possibly corresponds to TRBD2 (6 bases). The CDR3 consists of 17 residues. Germline-derived CDR1 and CDR2 are SGHRS and YFSETQ. Trimming left V 4 bases short and J 2 bases short, with 21 bases between. The CDR3 reads CASSRNRLDGGQETQYF. The CDR3 DNA reads TGCGCCAGCAGCCGGAACAGACTGGACGGGGGACAAGAGACCCAGTACTTC.